The T cell receptor beta chain under discussion was sequenced for a study of radiation and T cells in renal cell carcinoma (dated by TCRdb to 2018 to 2021). Context from the whole study: TCR beta sequencing covered 55 or so samples in total, comprising some 25 tumors and about 27 peripheral blood samples. Across all 50 or so samples, under 4,500,000 unique CDR3 nucleotide sequences, encoding about 2,700,000 unique CDR3 amino acid sequences, were identified.

This clone has just a few counts. Its antigen is not yet known. Base qualities are not recorded, but no much larger clone differs from it by a single base. Taken with the paper, the label for time point translates to: tumor resected at nephrectomy. The intended sense of this specimen's treatment or condition label: treatment-naive control, cytoreductive nephrectomy. The control tumors were taken from treatment-naive renal cell carcinoma patients who had cytoreductive nephrectomy with no earlier radiation. Renal cell carcinoma with clear cell pathology was present in all patients. Control tumors used for TCR sequencing came from a few females and some eleven males, resected 2011 to 2014, with median age approximately 50 years (range roughly 35 to 85). Tumor processing involved mechanical dissociation, digestion with collagenase/hyaluronidase at 37 degrees C, handling in gentleMACS C tubes, and storage in liquid nitrogen. The QIAamp DNA Blood Mini Kit (Qiagen) was used to prepare genomic DNA for TCR sequencing. The analyses included just those samples that passed every quality control check.

TCR beta libraries were generated from genomic DNA with the immunoSEQ kit, following the manufacturer's recommendations. To prepare the libraries, a first multiplex PCR with proprietary primers was run, followed by a second PCR that added unique barcodes, and a bead cleanup was done after each round. Each sample batch included a kit-provided positive control reaction and a negative control reaction. The final libraries were assessed on an Agilent 4200 TapeStation D1000 ScreenTape, pooled by volume, and quantified by qPCR. Sequencing ran on an Illumina NextSeq500 with a MidOutput 150-cycle cartridge, using 156 Read1 and 15 Index1 cycles with kit custom primers. The pooled library was loaded at approximately 1 pM, and roughly 20% PhiX control was spiked in. In the original analysis: Vendor-processed data were analyzed in R, and a clonotype was defined as all T cells sharing the same CDR3 nucleotide sequence. In the clone abundance analyses, frequencies in each sample were normalized to that sample's 10,000 most abundant clones. Public T cell clones, averaging fewer than five per sample, were removed before analysis. Dominant motifs were analyzed with ImmunoMap using the PAM10 matrix, a gap penalty of 30, and a homology threshold of 0.3, and motifs with a cumulative frequency of at least 0.01 were considered dominant. TCRdb re-hosts the immuneACCESS table, in-frame sequences only. Its copies lack some clones; in the studies checked, an unresolved V gene accounts for under half of them, and the cause for the rest is not known. That table gives V, J and clone size, and the DNA gave D and trimming. Here the sample has 24,000 or so clones; 58% occur a single time. The ten most abundant clones make up about 22% of the sample.

The study at large found these results: Compared with control tumors, irradiated tumors had a greater number of dominant CDR3 motifs, and those motifs took up a bigger portion of the repertoire. Intratumoral heterogeneity went uncaptured because the only tumor material available was small regions of about 1 g. Higher TCR clonality was observed in irradiated tumors than in controls, with an average of approximately 50% of the repertoire accounted for by the top 100 clonotypes, compared with about 40% in nephrectomy-only tumors. Effects of radiation dose or scheduling on the TCR repertoire could not be addressed with the single-armed trial design.

V and J lose 4 bases and 1 base, and a span of 11 bases separates them. CDR1 and CDR2 are read off the germline V gene as SGHRS and YFSETQ. The CDR3 holds 15 amino acids from the cysteine to the phenylalanine. The DNA shown is the 45-base CDR3, in frame from base 1. The V gene is TRBV5-1 and the J gene is TRBJ2-2; 6 matching bases give a weak D call of TRBD1. This TCR came from a man in his forties with renal cell carcinoma. Sequenced material: tumor tissue, taken from a patient whose treatment was nephrectomy without radiotherapy. The DNA is as follows: TGCGCCAGCAGCCCAAGCAGGGGGAACACCGGGGAGCTGTTTTTT. It codes for CASSPSRGNTGELFF.